A single sample gave rise to the 30 T cell receptor beta chains below, sequenced in a study of PD-1 blockade in mismatch repair-deficient tumors. Produced via immunoSEQ multiplex PCR; TCRdb's table is partial and in-frame only. The table lists some 120,000 clones, roughly 90% of them singletons. The sample here was peripheral blood, taken roughly 70 weeks after starting pembrolizumab. These receptors originate from an adult with mismatch repair-deficient cancer.

The rearrangement joins TRBV7-9 to TRBJ2-1; the match to TRBD2 covers 11 bases. With V trimmed by 5 bases and J by 5 bases, 8 bases remained unmatched. This CDR3 spans 16 amino acids. Germline V CDR1 and CDR2: SEHNR, FQNEAQ (reference sequence). The chain's CDR3 is CASSPTGLADHNEQFF. In nucleotides, the CDR3 is TGTGCCAGCAGCCCCACGGGACTAGCGGACCACAATGAGCAGTTCTTC. Variable domain in full (rest from reference TRBV7-9 and TRBJ2-1): DTGVSQNPRHKITKRGQNVTFRCDPISEHNRLYWYRQTLGQGPEFLTYFQNEAQLEKSRLLSDRFSAERPKGSFSTLEIQRTEQGDSAMYLCASSPTGLADHNEQFFGPGTRLTVL.

The CDR3 protein is CASSHATGSGGGNTGELFF. For the CDR3, the DNA is TGTGCCAGCAGCCACGCGACCGGTTCGGGAGGAGGTAACACCGGGGAGCTGTTTTTT. This chain links TRBV7-9 with TRBJ2-2; 7 positions agree with TRBD2. The CDR3 totals 19 residues. Losses at the gene ends were 5 bases for V and 2 bases for J; bases not matched to a gene: 17. Germline CDR1 and CDR2: SEHNR and FQNEAQ (reference sequence).

The rearrangement joins TRBV13 to TRBJ2-7; 10 nucleotides line up with TRBD2. In germline, CDR1 is PRHDT, CDR2 FYEKMQ (reference sequence). This CDR3 has 15 amino acids. V lost 2 bases and J lost 3; bases outside the gene matches: 4. This CDR3 reads CASSLPASGSYEQYF. The CDR3, as DNA: TGTGCCAGCAGCTTACCGGCTAGCGGGAGCTACGAGCAGTACTTC.

The genes are TRBV11-2 and TRBJ2-1; 9 nucleotides agree with TRBD2. Germline loops: CDR1 SGHAT, CDR2 FQNNGV. V dropped 5 bases and J dropped 6; count of bases not matched to a gene: 11. The CDR3 spans 16 residues. CDR3 DNA: TGTGCCAGCAGCGTCCTCGCTAGCGGGGTCGCCAATGAGCAGTTCTTC. This codes for CASSVLASGVANEQFF.

The table lists this clone with a few counts. The chain joins TRBV5-1 to TRBJ1-2, with TRBD1 matching over 7 bases. Trimming took 0 bases from V and 8 from J; bases not matched to a gene: 4. In germline, CDR1 is SGHRS, CDR2 YFSETQ. The CDR3 extends over 13 amino acids. The CDR3 DNA is TGCGCCAGCAGCTTGGCGACAGGGTACGGCTACACCTTC. It specifies CASSLATGYGYTF. Drawing the rest from reference TRBV5-1 and TRBJ1-2, the complete variable domain is KAGVTQTPRYLIKTRGQQVTLSCSPISGHRSVSWYQQTPGQGLQFLFEYFSETQRNKGNFPGRFSGRQFSNSRSEMNVSTLELGDSALYLCASSLATGYGYTFGSGTRLTVV.

The chain combines TRBV14 with TRBJ2-1; D is unresolved. This CDR3 is built from 16 residues. Trimming stripped 0 bases from V and 2 bases from J, with 11 bases between. The germline V gene encodes CDR1 SGHDN and CDR2 FVKESK. The CDR3 protein is CASSQEGGITYNEQFF. In DNA, the CDR3 is TGTGCCAGCAGCCAAGAAGGTGGGATAACCTACAATGAGCAGTTCTTC.

This clone has more than one count but fewer than ten. J is TRBJ2-3 and V is TRBV7-2; tentatively, D is TRBD2 (6 bases). The CDR3 extends over 15 amino acids. Germline loops: CDR1 SGHTA, CDR2 FQGNSA. The V and J ends lost 0 bases and 6 bases respectively, with 13 bases between them. The CDR3 loop is CASSLAAAGGDTQYF. The CDR3 region has the DNA TGTGCCAGCAGCTTAGCTGCGGCCGGGGGTGATACGCAGTATTTT. Looking up the rest from reference TRBV7-2 and TRBJ2-3 gives the full variable domain: GAGVSQSPSNKVTEKGKDVELRCDPISGHTALYWYRQSLGQGLEFLIYFQGNSAPDKSGLPSDRFSAERTGGSVSTLTIQRTQQEDSAVYLCASSLAAAGGDTQYFGPGTRLTVL.

In nucleotides, the CDR3 is TGTGCCAGCAGTCTACAGGGGGCTAAAGGCTACACCTTC. Residues: CASSLQGAKGYTF. The rearrangement uses TRBV27 and TRBJ1-2, with 9 nucleotides matching TRBD1. CDR3 length equals 13 residues. J was trimmed by 8 bases and V by 5 bases; bases with no gene match: 6. Per the germline V gene, CDR1 is MNHEY and CDR2 is SMNVEV (reference sequence).

The chain combines TRBV12-1 with TRBJ2-3; the table's D call, TRBD1, has no DNA check behind it. TRBV12-1 has pseudogene status. CDR3 length equals 18 residues. CDR3 amino acids: CAKPWTGGYGTGVDTQYF. The CDR3 nucleotides are TGTGCCAAACCCTGGACAGGGGGTTATGGAACAGGGGTAGATACGCAGTATTTT.

V usage is TRBV7-9 and J usage is TRBJ1-1, with D maybe TRBD1 (5 bases). The V gene lost 6 bases and the J gene lost 3 bases, with 17 bases spanning the gap. The CDR3 sequence is 15 residues long. Per the germline V gene, CDR1 is SEHNR and CDR2 is FQNEAQ (reference sequence). The CDR3 DNA follows: TGTGCCAGCAGTGGGGCGGTAGGAGTCGACACTGAAGCTTTCTTT. It translates to CASSGAVGVDTEAFF.

This chain joins TRBV10-3 and TRBJ2-3, with D possibly TRBD2 on 5 matching bases. Germline-derived CDR1 and CDR2 are ENHRY and SYGVKD. Trimming stripped 3 bases from V and 3 bases from J, with 10 bases between. The CDR3 extends over 14 amino acids. CDR3 nucleotides: TGTGCCATCAGTGATCGGGGATTTACAGATACGCAGTATTTT. As protein: CAISDRGFTDTQYF.

The J gene is TRBJ2-1, the V gene TRBV6-5; TRBD1 is a possible D gene (6 bases). V gave up 2 bases and J gave up 9 bases, with 14 bases separating them. The CDR3 length is 14 residues. CDR1 is MNHEY and CDR2 is SVGAGI in the germline V gene. For the CDR3, the DNA is TGTGCCAGCAGTTACAGACCCAGGGGTGGTGAGCAGTTCTTC. Translation: CASSYRPRGGEQFF.

This rearrangement joins TRBV27 to TRBJ2-7; tentatively, D is TRBD2 (7 bases). This CDR3 contains 14 residues. V was shortened by 5 bases and J by 0 bases, with 11 bases between the two germline ends. The V gene's germline CDR1 is MNHEY and CDR2 SMNVEV (reference sequence). The CDR3 is CASSGRGASYEQYF. As DNA, the CDR3 is TGTGCCAGCAGTGGGAGGGGGGCCTCCTACGAGCAGTACTTC.

This clone is a singleton in its sample. The chain uses TRBV9 and TRBJ1-1; D remains unclear. V was pared by 4 bases and J by 4 bases, with 14 bases between. Germline V gene sequence: CDR1 SGDLS, CDR2 YYNGEE. There are 14 residues in the CDR3. The CDR3 spells CASSPGGYGTEAFF. The CDR3 DNA is TGTGCCAGCAGCCCAGGAGGGTATGGCACTGAAGCTTTCTTT. The variable domain in full, with the rest retrieved from reference TRBV9 and TRBJ1-1, is DSGVTQTPKHLITATGQRVTLRCSPRSGDLSVYWYQQSLDQGLQFLIQYYNGEERAKGNILERFSAQQFPDLHSELNLSSLELGDSALYFCASSPGGYGTEAFFGQGTRLTVV.

This chain links TRBV7-9 with TRBJ2-1; weak D call: TRBD2 (6 bases). The CDR3 spans 15 residues. V dropped 5 bases and J dropped 0 bases, with 11 bases sitting between them. Germline values: CDR1 SEHNR, CDR2 FQNEAQ (reference sequence). CDR3 nucleotides: TGTGCCAGCAGCCATCCGGGACTCTCCTACAATGAGCAGTTCTTC. Protein sequence: CASSHPGLSYNEQFF. Supplemented by reference TRBV7-9 and TRBJ2-1, the full variable domain reads DTGVSQNPRHKITKRGQNVTFRCDPISEHNRLYWYRQTLGQGPEFLTYFQNEAQLEKSRLLSDRFSAERPKGSFSTLEIQRTEQGDSAMYLCASSHPGLSYNEQFFGPGTRLTVL.

This clone was detected only a few times. The chain joins TRBV7-9 to TRBJ1-1, with TRBD1 as a possible D gene (6 bases). Trimming pared 2 bases from V and 5 bases from J, leaving 12 bases between. Germline loops: CDR1 SEHNR, CDR2 FQNEAQ (reference sequence). The length of the CDR3 is 14 residues. The CDR3 is CASSLRQARTEAFF. The DNA for the CDR3 is TGTGCCAGCAGCTTAAGACAGGCGAGGACTGAAGCTTTCTTT.

The rearrangement joins TRBV18 to TRBJ2-7, with D hard to call. Trimming cost V 1 base and J 7 bases, with 8 bases left between them. The CDR3 totals 12 residues. Germline values: CDR1 KGHSH, CDR2 LQKENI. The CDR3 DNA sequence: TGTGCCAGCTCACCACAGGGTGGGGAGCAGTACTTC. The encoded protein is CASSPQGGEQYF.

This sequence joins TRBV25-1 and TRBJ2-5; D is unclear. CDR1 and CDR2 from the germline V gene are MGHDK and SYGVNS. The CDR3 consists of 10 residues. The ends were cut back, 6 bases at V and 4 bases at J, with 3 bases in the middle. This chain's CDR3 is CASSLETQYF. The CDR3 DNA reads TGTGCCAGCAGCTTAGAGACCCAGTACTTC. Full variable domain (remainder filled in from reference TRBV25-1 and TRBJ2-5): EADIYQTPRYLVIGTGKKITLECSQTMGHDKMYWYQQDPGMELHLIHYSYGVNSTEKGDLSSESTVSRIRTEHFPLTLESARPSHTSQYLCASSLETQYFGPGTRLLVL.

The chain couples TRBV7-2 to TRBJ2-3; no clear D. CDR3 size: 12 residues. Per germline, CDR1 SGHTA and CDR2 FQGNSA. V lost 3 bases and J 4 bases, leaving 5 bases between the germline ends. CDR3 coding DNA: TGTGCCAGCAGCTTTATCCCAGATACGCAGTATTTT. It encodes CASSFIPDTQYF.

In this sample, this clone turned up a few times. This chain joins TRBV19 and TRBJ2-7; D may be TRBD2 (5 bases). The CDR3 sequence is 14 residues long. CDR1 is LNHDA, CDR2 SQIVND, per germline (reference sequence). Deletions cut 5 bases from V and 0 bases from J, with 11 bases between. As DNA, the CDR3 is TGTGCCAGTAGTTACGGGGATCGCTCCTACGAGCAGTACTTC. It encodes CASSYGDRSYEQYF.

This sequence joins TRBV21-1 and TRBJ2-7; the table's D call, TRBD1, was not checked against the DNA. TRBV21-1 is a pseudogene segment. The CDR3 is 14 residues long. The DNA of the CDR3 is TGTGCCAGCAGCAAAGACAGGGGTTACTACGAGCAGTACTTC. It is translated as CASSKDRGYYEQYF.

Points on this clone: A read error may produce the germline difference seen at one junction end. V and J are TRBV2 and TRBJ2-1; TRBD1 matches at 7 bases. Per the germline V gene, CDR1 is SNHLY and CDR2 is FYNNEI. CDR3 length: 13 residues. The CDR3 DNA reads as TGTGCCAGCAGCTGGGACAGTGCCCAAAAGGAGCTCTTC. This codes for CASSWDSAQKELF.

For the CDR3, the DNA is TGTGCCAGCAGCGTCGGACTAGCGGGAGTGGGCGAGCAGTACTTC. This codes for CASSVGLAGVGEQYF. J is TRBJ2-7 and V is TRBV9, with 13 bases aligning to TRBD2. Germline assignment: CDR1 SGDLS and CDR2 YYNGEE. The CDR3 covers 15 residues. J lost 6 bases, V lost 2 bases, and 5 bases had no gene match.

The chain combines TRBV30 with TRBJ2-5; D is ambiguous. This CDR3 contains 14 residues. Germline loops: CDR1 GTSNPN, CDR2 SVGIG (reference sequence). Trimming cost V 6 bases and J 2 bases, with 16 bases left between them. CDR3 sequence reads: CACPSDYSQETQYF. The CDR3 nucleotides read TGTGCCTGCCCCTCGGATTATTCGCAAGAGACCCAGTACTTC.

This clone was seen only once. The chain carries TRBV11-3 and TRBJ2-4, with TRBD1 matching over 8 bases. V dropped 1 base and J dropped 7; count of bases not matched to a gene: 6. The CDR3 extends over 15 amino acids. Germline V gene data show CDR1 as SGHNT and CDR2 as YENEEA. The DNA for the CDR3 is TGTGCCAGCAGCTTAGTCGGACAGGGATCGAACATTCAGTACTTC. Amino acids: CASSLVGQGSNIQYF.

V and J are TRBV6-5 and TRBJ2-1; tentative D call: TRBD1 (5 bases). The ends were cut back, 5 bases at V and 5 bases at J, with 16 bases in the middle. Germline V gene lookup returns CDR1 MNHEY and CDR2 SVGAGI. CDR3 length: 15 amino acids. Here the CDR3 DNA reads TGTGCCAGCAGTCCCGCAGCAGGGTCGAACAATGAGCAGTTCTTC. It yields the protein CASSPAAGSNNEQFF.

The rearrangement uses TRBV27 and TRBJ2-7; D not resolved. This CDR3 has 15 residues. Deletions cut 5 bases from V and 3 bases from J, with 17 bases between. Germline loops: CDR1 MNHEY, CDR2 SMNVEV (reference sequence). The CDR3 nucleotides are TGTGCCAGCAGTCTGACGGGTCATACTTTCTACGAGCAGTACTTC. Its protein product is CASSLTGHTFYEQYF.

The CDR3 bases are TGTGCCAGCAGCCCCGAGGGGATTTCTAATACGCAGTATTTT. This gives the protein CASSPEGISNTQYF. This chain joins TRBV9 and TRBJ2-3; D is perhaps TRBD1 or TRBD2 (5 bases each). Per the germline V gene, CDR1 is SGDLS and CDR2 is YYNGEE. V was pared by 4 bases and J by 7 bases, with 16 bases between. The CDR3 has 14 amino acids.

V usage is TRBV4-2 and J usage is TRBJ2-1; 8 nucleotides agree with TRBD2. The CDR3 totals 18 residues. Germline loops: CDR1 LGHNA, CDR2 YNFKEQ. Trimming cost V 0 bases and J 4 bases; bases outside gene matches: 11. This chain's CDR3 is CASSQELREGQYYNEQFF. The CDR3 region has the DNA TGTGCCAGCAGCCAAGAATTACGGGAGGGCCAGTATTACAATGAGCAGTTCTTC.

The genes are TRBV29-1 and TRBJ2-7, with a tentative D call TRBD1 (5 bases). Germline loops: CDR1 SQVTM, CDR2 ANQGSEA. The V end was cut by 4 bases, the J end by 4 bases, with 20 bases between. The CDR3 consists of 15 residues. This CDR3 reads CSVVDHQMGQYEQYF. The CDR3 bases are TGCAGCGTTGTTGACCACCAAATGGGGCAGTACGAGCAGTACTTC.